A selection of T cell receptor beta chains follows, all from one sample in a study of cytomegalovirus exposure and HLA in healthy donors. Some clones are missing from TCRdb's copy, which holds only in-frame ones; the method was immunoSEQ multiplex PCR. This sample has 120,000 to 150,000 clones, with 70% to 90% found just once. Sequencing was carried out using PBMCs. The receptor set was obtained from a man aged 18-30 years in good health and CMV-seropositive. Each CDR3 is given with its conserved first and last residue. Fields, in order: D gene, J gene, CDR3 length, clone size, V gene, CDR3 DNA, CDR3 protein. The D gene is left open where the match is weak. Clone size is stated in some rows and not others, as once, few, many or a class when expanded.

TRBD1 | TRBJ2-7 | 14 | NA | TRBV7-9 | TGTGCCAGCAGCTCTTATACAGGGGTCTACGAGCAGTACTTC | CASSSYTGVYEQYF
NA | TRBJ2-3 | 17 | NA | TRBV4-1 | TGCGCCAGCAGCCAAGATAAGGGACTCACGGGGCCAGATACGCAGTATTTT | CASSQDKGLTGPDTQYF
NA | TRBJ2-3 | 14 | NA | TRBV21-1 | TGTGCCGGACGGAGGACTGCCGTGCCAGATACGCAGTATTTT | CAGRRTAVPDTQYF
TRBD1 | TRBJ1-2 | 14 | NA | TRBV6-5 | TGTGCCAGCAGTCCGGACAGGACGATCCGAGGCTACACCTTC | CASSPDRTIRGYTF
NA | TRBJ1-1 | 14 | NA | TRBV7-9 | TGTGCCAGCAGCTTAGCGATCAAGGGGACTGAAGCTTTCTTT | CASSLAIKGTEAFF
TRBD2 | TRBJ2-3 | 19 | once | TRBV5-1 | TGCGCCAGCAGCCCAACACCGGGACTAGCGGGAACACCGGAGGATACGCAGTATTTT | CASSPTPGLAGTPEDTQYF
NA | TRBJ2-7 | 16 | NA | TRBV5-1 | TGCGCCAGCAGCTTCGCCCAAGCAGGTTCCCTTTACGAGCAGTACTTC | CASSFAQAGSLYEQYF
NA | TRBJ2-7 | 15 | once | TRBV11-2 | TGTGCCAGCAGCTTAGATTTAGGGGAAGTCCGCGAGCAGTACTTC | CASSLDLGEVREQYF
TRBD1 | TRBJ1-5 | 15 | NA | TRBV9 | TGTGCCAGCAGCGCCAGCGACAGGGTCAATCAGCCCCAGCATTTT | CASSASDRVNQPQHF
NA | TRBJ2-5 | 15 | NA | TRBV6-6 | TGTGCCAGCAGTTACCGGGAGACAGGGAAAGAGACCCAGTACTTC | CASSYRETGKETQYF
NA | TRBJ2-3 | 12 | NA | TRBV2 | TGTGCCAGCAGTCCAGAGGGGGGGACGCAGTATTTT | CASSPEGGTQYF
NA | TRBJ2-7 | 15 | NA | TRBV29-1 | TGCAGCGTTGAAGATTTGGCGGGGAAAGACTACGAGCAGTACTTC | CSVEDLAGKDYEQYF
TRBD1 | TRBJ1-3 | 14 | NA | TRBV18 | TGTGCCAGCTCACGGACAGGCTTGGGGGACACCATATATTTT | CASSRTGLGDTIYF
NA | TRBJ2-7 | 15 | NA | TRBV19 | TGTGCCAGTAGTAAAGCGGGACAGGCGGGGTACGAGCAGTACTTC | CASSKAGQAGYEQYF
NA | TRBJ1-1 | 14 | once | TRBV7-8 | TGTGCCAGCAGCTTACCAGGAGGGAACACTGAAGCTTTCTTT | CASSLPGGNTEAFF